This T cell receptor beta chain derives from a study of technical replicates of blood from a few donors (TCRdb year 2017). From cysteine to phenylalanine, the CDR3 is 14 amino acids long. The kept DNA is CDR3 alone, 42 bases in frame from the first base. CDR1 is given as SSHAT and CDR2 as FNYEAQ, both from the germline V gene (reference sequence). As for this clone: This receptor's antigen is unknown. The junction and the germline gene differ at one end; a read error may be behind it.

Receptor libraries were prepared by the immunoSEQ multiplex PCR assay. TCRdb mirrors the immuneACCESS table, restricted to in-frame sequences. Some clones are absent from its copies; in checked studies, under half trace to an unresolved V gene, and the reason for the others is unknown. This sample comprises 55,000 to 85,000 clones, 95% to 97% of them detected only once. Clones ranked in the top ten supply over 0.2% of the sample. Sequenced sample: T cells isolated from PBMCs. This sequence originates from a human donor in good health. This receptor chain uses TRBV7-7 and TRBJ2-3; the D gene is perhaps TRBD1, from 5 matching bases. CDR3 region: CASSLDTSTDTQYF. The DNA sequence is TGTGCTAGCAGCTTGGACACTAGCACAGATACGCAGTATTTT.